This T cell receptor (beta chain) was recorded in a study of T cell responses to AZD1222 COVID-19 vaccine. Whole-study findings and limits: No day 14 peak samples; only post-peak repertoires were characterized. A mostly white British donor set with more females was recruited, and clonal diversity was possibly underestimated.

This table comes from immunoSEQ multiplex PCR, and its TCRdb copy is limited to in-frame clones, with some not included. The sample carries under 200,000 clones, roughly nine tenths recorded once. The CDR3 covers 12 residues. Looked up from germline, CDR1 is KGHDR and CDR2 is SFDVKD. V lost 2 bases and J 8 bases, leaving 8 bases between the germline ends. Details on this clone: Its antigen is not known.

The TCR comes from an adult in good health. The sequencing used peripheral blood, collected on day 0 of MenACWY control vaccination. V gene TRBV24-1 combines with J gene TRBJ1-2; D is undetermined. The CDR3 loop reads CATSDSTPGYTF. CDR3 sequence (DNA): TGTGCCACCAGTGATTCCACGCCAGGCTACACCTTC.